The 22 T cell receptor beta chains below all came from one sample that was sequenced in a study of human T cells and chemical hapten exposure. Time point indicated: pre-sensitization, week 0. Treatment indicated: therapeutic diphenylcyclopropenone sensitization with weekly scalp DPC. One entry per CDR3 protein results from TCRdb running MiXCR on the RACE reads. The table records over 300,000 distinct CDR3 sequences, approximately 5.1% of them present only once. The source was whole blood, collected in connection with sensitization to the hapten diphenylcyclopropenone (DPC). Every receptor here comes from a woman aged 45-60 years with alopecia areata. Some clones in this sample may be carry-over from other donors' samples.

This clonotype has more than one count but fewer than ten. The chain has TRBV7-8 and TRBJ2-3, with 8 bases fitting TRBD2. This CDR3 contains 16 residues. The germline gives CDR1 SGHVS, CDR2 FQNEAQ. The V gene end was trimmed by 5 bases and the J gene end by 2 bases; junction bases not matched to a gene: 9. The CDR3 DNA reads as TGTGCCAGCAGCCCCGCCGGGGGGGGGGACACAGATACGCAGTATTTT. Translating gives CASSPAGGGDTDTQYF.

This clonotype has just a few counts. V gene TRBV7-9 combines with J gene TRBJ2-6; D unclear. Trimming cost V 3 bases and J 13 bases, with 13 bases left between them. CDR1 and CDR2 from the germline V gene are SEHNR and FQNEAQ (reference sequence). The CDR3 is 13 residues long. CDR3 DNA: TGTGCCAGCAGCTTGTCTGGGTTCTCGGTCCTGACTTTC. Translated, it gives CASSLSGFSVLTF.

This clonotype was seen ten or more times. V gene TRBV6-5 combines with J gene TRBJ1-6; 8 bases match TRBD1. V lost 0 bases to trimming and J lost 10 bases; unmatched junction nucleotides: 8. The CDR3 extends over 16 amino acids. CDR1 is MNHEY and CDR2 is SVGAGI in the germline V gene. CDR3 sequence reads: CASSYSKHRGDSPLHF. The CDR3 region has the DNA TGTGCCAGCAGTTACTCGAAACACAGGGGGGACTCACCCCTCCACTTT.

This clonotype was counted many times. This rearrangement joins TRBV24-1 to TRBJ2-6; 10 nucleotides align to TRBD2. Germline V gene sequence: CDR1 KGHDR, CDR2 SFDVKD. This CDR3 region has 17 residues. The V segment lost 9 bases and the J segment 4 bases; nucleotides outside the gene matches: 11. The CDR3 DNA is TGTGCCACCTATACCGGGACTAGCGTCTCCGGGGCCAACGTCCTGACTTTC. Amino acids: CATYTGTSVSGANVLTF.

This clonotype was counted ten times or more. The chain uses TRBV4-2 and TRBJ2-3; D not resolved. Germline CDR1 LGHNA, CDR2 YNFKEQ. The CDR3 spans 13 residues. V dropped 6 bases and J dropped 6 bases, with 13 bases sitting between them. In DNA form, the CDR3 reads TGTGCCAGCAGTCGGGTCTTGGGGGATACGCAGTATTTT. Its translation: CASSRVLGDTQYF.

V gene TRBV6-6 combines with J gene TRBJ2-3; D gene unclear. Germline V CDR1 and CDR2: MNHNY, SVGAGI (reference sequence). The CDR3 is made up of 12 amino acids. V was clipped by 7 bases and J by 5 bases, with 10 bases between them. The CDR3 reads CASTLAGDTQYF. The CDR3 DNA reads as TGTGCCAGCACCCTGGCCGGAGATACGCAGTATTTT.

CDR3 loop: CASNRSPGREQFF. DNA for the CDR3: TGTGCCAGCAACCGCTCCCCGGGCCGGGAGCAGTTCTTC. V usage is TRBV11-2 and J usage is TRBJ2-1; D not resolved. This CDR3 has 13 amino acids. The germline V gene encodes CDR1 SGHAT and CDR2 FQNNGV. Trimming removed 7 bases from V and 10 bases from J, with 17 bases in between.

The V and J genes are TRBV7-6 and TRBJ2-1; 10 positions agree with TRBD2. In germline, CDR1 is SGHVS, CDR2 FNYEAQ. The CDR3 is made up of 16 amino acids. V gave up 5 bases and J gave up 0 bases; unmatched junction bases: 4. The CDR3 here is CASSPSSGSSYNEQFF. For the CDR3, the DNA is TGTGCCAGCAGCCCTTCTAGCGGGAGCTCCTACAATGAGCAGTTCTTC.

This clonotype was counted between two and nine times. This chain uses TRBV6-6 with TRBJ2-5; D is unresolved. There are 12 residues in the CDR3. Germline V lookup: CDR1 MNHNY, CDR2 SVGAGI (reference sequence). V lost 2 bases to trimming and J lost 7 bases, with 8 bases between them. CDR3 DNA sequence: TGTGCCAGCAGTTACAGGGAACGGACCCAGTACTTC. As protein: CASSYRERTQYF.

This clonotype was seen a handful of times. V is TRBV5-5 and J is TRBJ1-4, with 8 bases lining up with TRBD1. J gave up 2 bases and V 3 bases, and 12 bases lay outside the gene matches. CDR3 length: 18 residues. CDR1 SGHKS and CDR2 YYEKEE come from the germline V gene (reference sequence). The CDR3 DNA reads TGTGCCAGCAGCTGGGGAATAACTCGGACAGGGACTAATGAAAAACTGTTTTTT. This encodes CASSWGITRTGTNEKLFF. Full variable domain (rest looked up from reference TRBV5-5 and TRBJ1-4): DAGVTQSPTHLIKTRGQQVTLRCSPISGHKSVSWYQQVLGQGPQFIFQYYEKEERGRGNFPDRFSARQFPNYSSELNVNALLLGDSALYLCASSWGITRTGTNEKLFFGSGTQLSVL.

A few counts support this clonotype. This chain uses TRBV7-2 with TRBJ1-2, with D hard to call. Germline V gives CDR1 SGHTA, CDR2 FQGNSA. V lost 0 bases and J 6 bases, leaving 8 bases between the germline ends. This CDR3 is 13 amino acids long. The CDR3 bases are TGTGCCAGCAGCTTAGCGCACGGGGATGGCTACACCTTC. Translation: CASSLAHGDGYTF.

This clonotype has only a few counts. The chain combines TRBV7-2 with TRBJ1-1; 7 bases map to TRBD1. V shed 5 bases, J shed 1 base, and the junction held 4 bases outside the gene matches. CDR3 length: 14 residues. Germline CDR1 reads SGHTA; CDR2 reads FQGNSA. Here the CDR3 DNA reads TGTGCCAGCAGCACACAGGGGTCGAACACTGAAGCTTTCTTT. This translates into CASSTQGSNTEAFF.

The rearrangement joins TRBV7-9 to TRBJ1-4; tentative D call: TRBD1 (5 bases). The V gene lost 4 bases and the J gene lost 8 bases, with 20 bases spanning the gap. Germline V gives CDR1 SEHNR, CDR2 FQNEAQ (reference sequence). The CDR3 totals 16 residues. CDR3 sequence (DNA): TGTGCCAGCAGCTCTCAAGGTGGGGAGGGGCAAGAAAAACTGTTTTTT. Amino acid sequence: CASSSQGGEGQEKLFF.

This clonotype was picked up a small number of times. The CDR3 DNA is TGTGCCAGCAGTTACGGCGGAGGTTTCACAGATACGCAGTATTTT. Its translation is CASSYGGGFTDTQYF. This rearrangement joins TRBV6-2 or TRBV6-3 to TRBJ2-3; TRBD2 might be the D (5 bases). Germline V gives CDR1 MNHEY, CDR2 SVGEGT. CDR3 length: 15 residues. V dropped 2 bases and J dropped 2 bases, with 11 bases sitting between them.

This clonotype came up many times. This chain uses TRBV7-2 with TRBJ1-4; 8 nucleotides agree with TRBD1. Germline CDR1 SGHTA, CDR2 FQGNSA. J was trimmed by 5 bases and V by 3 bases; bases with no gene match: 5. This CDR3 spans 15 amino acids. The CDR3 sequence: CASSFTRTGNEKLFF. The CDR3 coding sequence is TGTGCCAGCAGCTTCACAAGGACAGGGAATGAAAAACTGTTTTTT. The full variable domain, completed using reference TRBV7-2 and TRBJ1-4, is GAGVSQSPSNKVTEKGKDVELRCDPISGHTALYWYRQSLGQGLEFLIYFQGNSAPDKSGLPSDRFSAERTGGSVSTLTIQRTQQEDSAVYLCASSFTRTGNEKLFFGSGTQLSVL.

This chain uses TRBV20-1 with TRBJ1-3; D is uncertain. The CDR3 length is 16 residues. Trimming took 1 base from V and 0 from J, leaving 13 bases between them. Germline V CDR1 and CDR2: DFQATT, SNEGSKA (reference sequence). The CDR3 DNA sequence: TGCAGTGCTAGAGCCGACCCGGCGGACTCTGGAAACACCATATATTTT. Amino acids: CSARADPADSGNTIYF.

This clonotype was seen many times. The genes are TRBV29-1 and TRBJ2-2; D unresolved. The CDR3 has 11 amino acids. V lost 7 bases and J lost 7, with 10 bases in between. In germline, CDR1 is SQVTM, CDR2 ANQGSEA. CDR3 nucleotide sequence: TGCAGCGCCAGCAGGAACGGGGAGCTGTTTTTT. Translation gives CSASRNGELFF.

In its sample, this clonotype was seen many times. The V call is TRBV29-1, the J call TRBJ2-5; 10 bases agree with TRBD2. The CDR3 loop spans 14 amino acids. The V segment lost 6 bases and the J segment 4 bases; nucleotides outside the gene matches: 8. Germline V gene lookup returns CDR1 SQVTM and CDR2 ANQGSEA. The CDR3, as DNA: TGCAGCGTCGTGTTTTGGACTAGCGGAGAGACCCAGTACTTC. Its translation: CSVVFWTSGETQYF.

This clonotype was seen a single time. The rearrangement links TRBV6-6 to TRBJ1-4, with 9 bases aligning to TRBD1. This CDR3 is built from 15 residues. Germline-derived CDR1 and CDR2 are MNHNY and SVGAGI (reference sequence). V lost 5 bases, J lost 8 bases, and 9 bases stayed unmatched. CDR3 DNA sequence: TGTGCCAGCAGTGCCGCGGACAGGGGCGTGGAAAAACTGTTTTTT. Translating it yields CASSAADRGVEKLFF.

This chain joins TRBV30 and TRBJ1-1; no clear D. Trimming took 0 bases from V and 4 from J, leaving 9 bases between them. Per germline, CDR1 GTSNPN and CDR2 SVGIG (reference sequence). The CDR3 totals 13 residues. In DNA, the CDR3 is TGTGCCTGGAGTGTTTCGACGGGCACTGAAGCTTTCTTT. Its translation is CAWSVSTGTEAFF.

The chain has TRBV5-1 and TRBJ1-5, with D hard to call. The CDR3 is 17 residues long. The germline V gene has CDR1 SGHRS and CDR2 YFSETQ. The V gene lost 1 base and the J gene lost 2 bases, with 16 bases spanning the gap. The CDR3 loop reads CASSLLFRGRGNQPQHF. CDR3 coding DNA: TGCGCCAGCAGCTTGCTCTTTAGAGGACGTGGCAATCAGCCCCAGCATTTT.

This clonotype was recorded many times. This chain joins TRBV6-6 and TRBJ2-3; 13 nucleotides align to TRBD2. V dropped 6 bases and J dropped 2; count of bases not matched to a gene: 5. Looked up from germline, CDR1 is MNHNY and CDR2 is SVGAGI (reference sequence). This CDR3 is 16 amino acids long. CDR3 sequence: CASSLGTSGVTDTQYF. Written as DNA, the CDR3 is TGTGCCAGCAGCCTAGGGACTAGCGGGGTCACAGATACGCAGTATTTT.